Listed here are 27 T cell receptor beta chains from one sample, sequenced in a study of cytomegalovirus exposure and HLA in healthy donors. 13 Jbeta primers and 60 Vbeta primers were used for the PCR. The data were produced by immunoSEQ multiplex PCR, yet TCRdb's version contains in-frame clones alone and is incomplete. The table lists some 140,000 clones, 70% to 80% of them singletons. The sequencing input was PBMCs. These receptor sequences come from a young man in good health and CMV-seropositive.

The chain carries TRBV5-1 and TRBJ2-3; D might be TRBD2 (6 bases). Trimming removed 2 bases from V and 2 bases from J, with 15 bases in between. There are 16 residues in the CDR3. Germline CDR1 is SGHRS and CDR2 is YFSETQ. The CDR3 here is CASSFLLATLTDTQYF. The CDR3 DNA is TGCGCCAGCAGCTTTTTACTAGCAACCCTCACAGATACGCAGTATTTT.

The chain joins TRBV19 to TRBJ2-7; 7 nucleotides align to TRBD1. Per germline, CDR1 LNHDA and CDR2 SQIVND (reference sequence). Trimming removed 3 bases from V and 3 bases from J; junction bases left unmatched: 11. The CDR3 is 16 amino acids. CDR3 DNA: TGTGCCAGTAGTATTACGCCGGGACAGTCCTTCTACGAGCAGTACTTC. Protein: CASSITPGQSFYEQYF.

This chain uses TRBV30 with TRBJ1-2, with a possible D match to TRBD1 (5 bases). The CDR3 spans 19 residues. CDR1 GTSNPN and CDR2 SVGIG come from the germline V gene (reference sequence). The V and J ends lost 1 base and 5 bases respectively, with 29 bases between them. CDR3 amino acids: CAWSGGGGEGPGDGYGYTF. Written as DNA, the CDR3 is TGTGCCTGGAGTGGAGGTGGGGGGGAGGGTCCCGGGGATGGGTATGGCTACACCTTC.

This clone was recorded a few times. The chain is built from TRBV19 and TRBJ2-5; 7 nucleotides agree with TRBD1. CDR1 is LNHDA and CDR2 is SQIVND in the germline V gene (reference sequence). The J segment lost 5 bases and the V segment lost 7 bases, leaving 7 bases of the junction unmatched. The CDR3 loop spans 13 amino acids. The CDR3 loop reads CASTRTGGETQYF. CDR3 nucleotide sequence: TGTGCCAGTACCAGGACAGGTGGGGAGACCCAGTACTTC.

The rearrangement links TRBV4-3 to TRBJ1-2; D might be TRBD1 (5 bases). The germline V gene has CDR1 LGHNA and CDR2 YSLEER. Trimming took off 0 bases at V and 2 bases at J, with 10 bases between the two ends. The CDR3 length is 15 residues. The CDR3 loop is CASSQEEGANYGYTF. As DNA, the CDR3 is TGCGCCAGCAGCCAAGAGGAAGGGGCAAACTATGGCTACACCTTC.

Here the CDR3 reads CASSMVAGGPQTQYF. The CDR3 DNA follows: TGTGCCAGCAGCATGGTAGCGGGGGGGCCGCAGACCCAGTACTTC. The chain is built from TRBV7-2 and TRBJ2-5, with 11 bases fitting TRBD2. The CDR3 spans 15 residues. Germline lookup yields CDR1 SGHTA and CDR2 FQGNSA. V dropped 5 bases and J dropped 6; count of bases not matched to a gene: 8.

This clone appeared a few times. V is TRBV5-1 and J is TRBJ2-6; 7 bases match TRBD2. This CDR3 is 17 amino acids long. In germline, CDR1 is SGHRS, CDR2 YFSETQ. With 0 bases clipped from V and 2 bases from J, the junction kept 5 bases outside the gene matches. The CDR3, as DNA: TGCGCCAGCAGCTTGGTTACGGGAGGTACTGGGGCCAACGTCCTGACTTTC. Translated: CASSLVTGGTGANVLTF.

This clone was picked up a small number of times. The chain joins TRBV7-9 to TRBJ1-1; 8 bases line up with TRBD1. With V trimmed by 4 bases and J by 1 base, 2 bases remained unmatched. The CDR3 sequence is 14 residues long. The germline CDR1 and CDR2 sequences are SEHNR and FQNEAQ (reference sequence). CDR3 loop: CASSSGTGNTEAFF. CDR3 in DNA: TGTGCCAGCAGCTCCGGGACAGGGAACACTGAAGCTTTCTTT.

This CDR3 reads CASSVGTYTGGEQYF. The CDR3 DNA sequence: TGCGCCAGCAGCGTTGGGACCTACACAGGGGGGGAGCAGTACTTC. The chain is built from TRBV5-1 and TRBJ2-5, with D possibly being TRBD1 (8 bases). The germline CDR1 and CDR2 sequences are SGHRS and YFSETQ. Deletions cut 4 bases from V and 11 bases from J, with 24 bases between. The length of the CDR3 is 15 residues.

The chain couples TRBV7-2 to TRBJ1-3; D is unclear. This CDR3 is 15 amino acids long. The V end was cut by 3 bases, the J end by 2 bases, with 11 bases between. Germline-derived CDR1 and CDR2 are SGHTA and FQGNSA. CDR3 nucleotide sequence: TGTGCCAGCAGCTTGACTGGCGGGGCTGGAAACACCATATATTTT. This codes for CASSLTGGAGNTIYF.

This clone appeared once. This chain joins TRBV9 and TRBJ1-2; 10 positions agree with TRBD1. Germline V gene lookup returns CDR1 SGDLS and CDR2 YYNGEE. The CDR3 totals 16 residues. V lost 4 bases, J lost 2 bases, and 8 bases stayed unmatched. CDR3 sequence reads: CASSPPGTGANYGYTF. Written as DNA, the CDR3 is TGTGCCAGCAGCCCTCCCGGGACAGGGGCGAACTATGGCTACACCTTC.

The rearrangement joins TRBV29-1 to TRBJ2-1, with D perhaps TRBD2 (5 bases). Trimming removed 4 bases at V and 0 bases at J, with 7 bases between. CDR1 is SQVTM, CDR2 ANQGSEA, per germline. CDR3 size: 13 residues. This CDR3 is CSVVGSSYNEQFF. The CDR3 bases are TGCAGCGTTGTGGGGAGCTCCTACAATGAGCAGTTCTTC.

Concerning this clone: This specimen includes other DNA sequences encoding the same CDR3. The chain has TRBV7-3 and TRBJ1-4, with a possible D match to TRBD1 (5 bases). Germline V gene data show CDR1 as SGHTA and CDR2 as FQGTGA. CDR3 length: 14 amino acids. V lost 6 bases and J lost 8, with 16 bases in between. CDR3 region: CASRFGGGNEKLFF. CDR3 bases: TGTGCCAGCAGGTTCGGGGGAGGTAACGAAAAACTGTTTTTT.

The gene calls are TRBV28 and TRBJ1-2, with 8 bases lining up with TRBD1. Germline V gives CDR1 MDHEN, CDR2 SYDVKM. The length of the CDR3 is 17 residues. Trimming cost V 2 bases and J 1 base; bases outside gene matches: 9. The CDR3 loop is CASSLTVSGQGNYGYTF. CDR3 coding DNA: TGTGCCAGCAGTTTAACAGTTAGCGGACAGGGTAACTATGGCTACACCTTC.

V gene TRBV5-1 combines with J gene TRBJ1-1; a possible D gene is TRBD1 (6 bases). The CDR3 consists of 14 residues. Germline CDR1 reads SGHRS; CDR2 reads YFSETQ. V lost 7 bases to trimming and J lost 1 base, with 14 bases between them. Here the CDR3 DNA reads TGCGCCAGCTACAAAGGGACAACGAACACTGAAGCTTTCTTT. Translated: CASYKGTTNTEAFF.

J is TRBJ2-5 and V is TRBV6-5, with D tentatively TRBD1 (6 bases). Germline V CDR1 and CDR2: MNHEY, SVGAGI. The CDR3 loop spans 15 amino acids. Trimming took 6 bases from V and 0 from J, leaving 14 bases between them. The CDR3 sequence is CASRGAGAYQETQYF. In nucleotides, the CDR3 is TGTGCCAGCAGGGGGGCCGGGGCGTACCAAGAGACCCAGTACTTC.

The gene calls are TRBV7-2 and TRBJ2-3; 10 nucleotides align to TRBD2. The V and J ends lost 1 base and 4 bases, in that order; junction bases with no gene match: 5. CDR3 size: 16 residues. From germline, CDR1 is SGHTA and CDR2 FQGNSA. Here the CDR3 reads CASSLGRLAGADTQYF. CDR3 nucleotide sequence: TGTGCCAGCAGCTTAGGGAGGCTAGCGGGAGCAGATACGCAGTATTTT. The full variable domain, its missing parts supplied by reference TRBV7-2 and TRBJ2-3, is GAGVSQSPSNKVTEKGKDVELRCDPISGHTALYWYRQSLGQGLEFLIYFQGNSAPDKSGLPSDRFSAERTGGSVSTLTIQRTQQEDSAVYLCASSLGRLAGADTQYFGPGTRLTVL.

The rearrangement links TRBV28 to TRBJ2-7, with a tentative D call TRBD2 (6 bases). The CDR3 has 15 residues. Germline lookup yields CDR1 MDHEN and CDR2 SYDVKM. V was cut by 3 bases and J by 0 bases, with 12 bases left in between. The CDR3 loop reads CASSLEGLPSYEQYF. The CDR3 bases are TGTGCCAGCAGTTTGGAGGGACTCCCCTCCTACGAGCAGTACTTC. Using reference TRBV28 and TRBJ2-7 for the parts outside the CDR3, the full variable domain is DVKVTQSSRYLVKRTGEKVFLECVQDMDHENMFWYRQDPGLGLRLIYFSYDVKMKEKGDIPEGYSVSREKKERFSLILESASTNQTSMYLCASSLEGLPSYEQYFGPGTRLTVT.

The V and J genes are TRBV27 and TRBJ2-7; 8 bases match TRBD2. Losses at the gene ends were 10 bases for V and 4 bases for J; bases not matched to a gene: 15. This CDR3 comprises 15 residues. Germline V gene sequence: CDR1 MNHEY, CDR2 SMNVEV (reference sequence). The CDR3 bases are TGTGCCACGGCATCGGGGGGGCTTAGGGCTTACGAGCAGTACTTC. This translates into CATASGGLRAYEQYF.

This chain joins TRBV7-6 and TRBJ1-2; D is possibly TRBD1 (6 bases). CDR3 length: 13 residues. Trimming pared 5 bases from V and 2 bases from J, leaving 9 bases between. Germline CDR1 SGHVS, CDR2 FNYEAQ. The CDR3 loop is CASSHTGNYGYTF. CDR3 coding DNA: TGTGCCAGCAGCCATACAGGGAACTATGGCTACACCTTC.

This chain connects TRBV13 to TRBJ2-1; a weak D match, TRBD1 (8 bases). This CDR3 contains 18 residues. In germline, CDR1 is PRHDT, CDR2 FYEKMQ (reference sequence). Deletions cut 5 bases from V and 0 bases from J, with 20 bases between. DNA of the CDR3: TGTGCCAGCAGCCCCGCAGGGGGCGGGGGACGCTCCTACAATGAGCAGTTCTTC. Its protein product is CASSPAGGGGRSYNEQFF.

The chain links TRBV19 to TRBJ1-5; possibly TRBD1 for D (6 bases). The CDR3 is made up of 16 amino acids. In germline, CDR1 is LNHDA, CDR2 SQIVND (reference sequence). The V end lost 7 bases, the J end lost 7 bases, and 23 bases lay between the germline ends. The CDR3: CASNGRGTQLWQPQHF. CDR3 DNA: TGTGCCAGTAACGGCAGGGGTACCCAGTTGTGGCAGCCCCAGCATTTT. Drawing the rest from reference TRBV19 and TRBJ1-5, the complete variable domain is DGGITQSPKYLFRKEGQNVTLSCEQNLNHDAMYWYRQDPGQGLRLIYYSQIVNDFQKGDIAEGYSVSREKKESFPLTVTSAQKNPTAFYLCASNGRGTQLWQPQHFGDGTRLSIL.

This rearrangement joins TRBV7-2 to TRBJ2-5, with 7 nucleotides matching TRBD1. CDR3 size: 15 residues. CDR1 is SGHTA and CDR2 is FQGNSA in the germline V gene. Germline trimming cut 5 bases from V and 4 bases from J; bases unmatched to any gene: 10. DNA for the CDR3: TGTGCCAGCAGCCCTAAGACAGGGCCAGGAGAGACCCAGTACTTC. Its protein product is CASSPKTGPGETQYF.

The rearrangement uses TRBV6-1 and TRBJ2-7, with 13 bases identical to TRBD2. The CDR3 has 16 amino acids. V shed 4 bases, J shed 4 bases, and the junction held 7 bases outside the gene matches. Germline assignment: CDR1 MNHNS and CDR2 SASEGT. The CDR3 nucleotides are TGTGCCAGCAGTGCCGGGGGACTAGCGGGACGTTACGAGCAGTACTTC. Translating gives CASSAGGLAGRYEQYF.

The V call is TRBV30, the J call TRBJ2-1, with 7 bases aligning to TRBD2. CDR1 is GTSNPN and CDR2 is SVGIG in the germline V gene (reference sequence). The CDR3 sequence is 13 residues long. V lost 0 bases to trimming and J lost 15 bases; unmatched junction nucleotides: 11. This chain's CDR3 is CAWSVRSAGEGFF. The CDR3 nucleotides read TGTGCCTGGAGTGTACGATCGGCGGGGGAGGGGTTCTTC. Filled out from reference TRBV30 and TRBJ2-1, the complete variable domain reads SQTIHQWPATLVQPVGSPLSLECTVEGTSNPNLYWYRQAAGRGLQLLFYSVGIGQISSEVPQNLSASRPQDRQFILSSKKLLLSDSGFYLCAWSVRSAGEGFFGPGTRLTVL.

The chain links TRBV6-5 to TRBJ1-1, with D hard to call. The germline V and J ends were trimmed by 5 bases and 9 bases, with 10 bases remaining between them. The CDR3 has 11 amino acids. The germline CDR1 and CDR2 sequences are MNHEY and SVGAGI. Here the CDR3 reads CASSSGVQAFF. CDR3 nucleotide sequence: TGTGCCAGCAGTAGCGGGGTCCAAGCTTTCTTT.

The CDR3 DNA reads as TGTGCCAGCAGTGAATGGCGGACTTCGGGCTATGGCTACACCTTC. Its translation: CASSEWRTSGYGYTF. The chain is built from TRBV25-1 and TRBJ1-2; no clear D. Deletions cut 1 base from V and 4 bases from J, with 13 bases between. This CDR3 region has 15 residues. Germline V lookup: CDR1 MGHDK, CDR2 SYGVNS.